The clone carrying this T cell receptor (beta chain) was seen repeatedly, ten times or more. The antigen is undetermined. The data derive from a study of T cell repertoires in cytomegalovirus infection. Study details: Public TCR beta signatures provided an indication of both CMV infection and a matching HLA type.

TCRdb reprocessed the reads via MiXCR and lists one record per CDR3 protein. In the table there are almost 550,000 distinct CDR3 sequences, 15% to 20% of which are singletons. Findings and limits, study-wide: Summed public TCR beta family frequency identified CMV carriers bearing the relevant HLA. It was HLA-C-restricted CMV-specific TCR beta clonotypes that dominated the response ex vivo.

Sample: CD8+ T cells from PBMCs. The TCR comes from a human donor in good health (CMV status not recorded). Some clones in this sample may be carry-over from other donors' samples.

The chain's CDR3 is CASRLRQGAYSGANVLTF. Written as DNA, the CDR3 is TGTGCCAGCAGGTTAAGACAGGGCGCGTACTCTGGGGCCAACGTCCTGACTTTC. The rearrangement uses TRBV7-8 and TRBJ2-6; TRBD1 agrees at 7 bases. J gave up 0 bases and V 6 bases, and 11 bases lay outside the gene matches. The germline CDR1 and CDR2 sequences are SGHVS and FQNEAQ. The CDR3 extends over 18 amino acids.